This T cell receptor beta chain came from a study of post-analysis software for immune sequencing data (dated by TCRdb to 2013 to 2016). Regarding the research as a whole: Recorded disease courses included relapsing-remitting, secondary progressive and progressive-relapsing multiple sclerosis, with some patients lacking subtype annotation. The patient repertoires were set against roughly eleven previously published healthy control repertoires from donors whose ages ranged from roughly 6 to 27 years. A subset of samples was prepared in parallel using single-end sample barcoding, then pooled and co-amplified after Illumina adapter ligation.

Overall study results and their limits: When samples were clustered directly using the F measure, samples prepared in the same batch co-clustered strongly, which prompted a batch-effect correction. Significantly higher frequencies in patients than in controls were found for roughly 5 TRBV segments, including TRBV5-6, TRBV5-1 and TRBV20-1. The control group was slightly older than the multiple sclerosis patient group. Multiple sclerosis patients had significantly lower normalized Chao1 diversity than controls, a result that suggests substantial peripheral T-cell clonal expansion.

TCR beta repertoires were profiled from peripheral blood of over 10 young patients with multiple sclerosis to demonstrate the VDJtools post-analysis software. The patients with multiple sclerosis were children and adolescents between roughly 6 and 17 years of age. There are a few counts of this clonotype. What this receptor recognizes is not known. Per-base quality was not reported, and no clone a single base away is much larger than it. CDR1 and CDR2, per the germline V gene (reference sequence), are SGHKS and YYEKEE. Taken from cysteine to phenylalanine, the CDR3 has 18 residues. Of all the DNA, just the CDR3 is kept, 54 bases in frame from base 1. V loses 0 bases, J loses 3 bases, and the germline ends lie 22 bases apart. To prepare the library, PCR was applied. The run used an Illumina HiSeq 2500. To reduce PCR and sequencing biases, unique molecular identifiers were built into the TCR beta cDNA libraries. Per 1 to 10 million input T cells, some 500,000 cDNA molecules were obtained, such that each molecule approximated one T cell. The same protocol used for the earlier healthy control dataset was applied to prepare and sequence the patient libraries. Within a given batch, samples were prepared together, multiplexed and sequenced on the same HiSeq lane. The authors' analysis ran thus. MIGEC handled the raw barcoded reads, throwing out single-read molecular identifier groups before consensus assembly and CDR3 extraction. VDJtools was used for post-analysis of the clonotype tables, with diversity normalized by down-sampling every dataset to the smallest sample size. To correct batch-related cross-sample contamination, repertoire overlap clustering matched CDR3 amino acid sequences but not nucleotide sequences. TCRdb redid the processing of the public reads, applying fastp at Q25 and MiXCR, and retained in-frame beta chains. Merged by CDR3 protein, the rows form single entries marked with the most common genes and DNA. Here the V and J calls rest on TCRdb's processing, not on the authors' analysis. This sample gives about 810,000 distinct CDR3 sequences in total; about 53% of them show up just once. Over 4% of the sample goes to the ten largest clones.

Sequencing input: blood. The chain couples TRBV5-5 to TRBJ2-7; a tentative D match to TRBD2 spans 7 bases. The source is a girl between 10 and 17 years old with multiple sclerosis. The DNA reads TGTGCCAGCAGCTTGGAGGCAGGACAGCGGGGACTAAACTACGAGCAGTACTTC. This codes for CASSLEAGQRGLNYEQYF.